Described below is a single T cell receptor beta chain sequence and its context. This record comes from a study of T cell changes during pregnancy in multiple sclerosis. J was trimmed by 9 bases and V by 5 bases; bases with no gene match: 10. The V gene's germline CDR1 is MNHEY and CDR2 SVGAGI. The CDR3 covers 14 residues. Produced via immunoSEQ multiplex PCR; TCRdb's table is partial and in-frame only. The sample shows tens of thousands of clones, roughly 92% of them seen only once. The specimen comprised CD4+ T cells from peripheral blood mononuclear cells, sampled in the third trimester of pregnancy. The source is a female donor with multiple sclerosis, enrolled in a pregnancy study. This chain links TRBV6-5 with TRBJ2-4; 7 bases match TRBD1. CDR3 sequence reads: CASSRDRVGSIQYF. Here the CDR3 DNA reads TGTGCCAGCAGTCGCGACAGGGTTGGGAGCATTCAGTACTTC.